The 3 T cell receptor beta chains below were found in one sample sequenced in a study of Ad26.COV2.S vaccination and SARS-CoV-2 variants. Treatment: over 15 received Ad26.COV2.S at low or high dose, single or two shots; 5 received placebo; per-sample allocation not given. Sampling occurred on day 63 after the first vaccine or placebo injection. Method: immunoSEQ multiplex PCR; TCRdb's copy keeps in-frame clones and lacks some. The sample carries more than 400,000 clones, about 92% recorded once. The sample here was peripheral blood, taken in a trial of Ad26.COV2.S vaccine versus placebo. The receptors derive from a person aged 18-65 years who received the Ad26.COV2.S COVID-19 vaccine or a placebo.

The chain has TRBV7-9 and TRBJ2-5; possibly TRBD2 for D (5 bases). This CDR3 region has 14 residues. CDR1 and CDR2 from the germline V gene are SEHNR and FQNEAQ (reference sequence). The germline V and J ends were trimmed by 5 bases and 9 bases, with 19 bases remaining between them. CDR3 sequence (DNA): TGTGCCAGCAGCCCGGAGTCGGACTCCTTGTCCCAGTACTTC. Translation: CASSPESDSLSQYF. Based on the CDR3 plus reference TRBV7-9 and TRBJ2-5, the full variable domain is DTGVSQNPRHKITKRGQNVTFRCDPISEHNRLYWYRQTLGQGPEFLTYFQNEAQLEKSRLLSDRFSAERPKGSFSTLEIQRTEQGDSAMYLCASSPESDSLSQYFGPGTRLLVL.

The chain couples TRBV19 to TRBJ1-1, with no clear D. The CDR3 runs to 17 residues. The germline V gene has CDR1 LNHDA and CDR2 SQIVND (reference sequence). The V end was cut by 1 base, the J end by 0 bases, with 15 bases between. DNA of the CDR3: TGTGCCAGTAGTATAGCCGATTGGGGTTTATTGAACACTGAAGCTTTCTTT. Translated: CASSIADWGLLNTEAFF. Filled out from reference TRBV19 and TRBJ1-1, the complete variable domain reads DGGITQSPKYLFRKEGQNVTLSCEQNLNHDAMYWYRQDPGQGLRLIYYSQIVNDFQKGDIAEGYSVSREKKESFPLTVTSAQKNPTAFYLCASSIADWGLLNTEAFFGQGTRLTVV.

The chain joins TRBV7-3 to TRBJ2-3; 9 nucleotides align to TRBD2. There are 19 residues in the CDR3. V was pared by 5 bases and J by 1 base, with 16 bases of the junction left unmatched. Per germline, CDR1 SGHTA and CDR2 FQGTGA. The DNA for the CDR3 is TGTGCCAGCAGCCCTCACTATAGCGGGAGCGGTGTGGGCACAGATACGCAGTATTTT. Protein product: CASSPHYSGSGVGTDTQYF.